Below are 22 T cell receptor beta chains sequenced from a single sample in a study of cytomegalovirus exposure and HLA in healthy donors. The PCR was carried out with 60 Vbeta primers and 13 Jbeta primers. Repertoires were generated with immunoSEQ multiplex PCR, while TCRdb's copy carries only in-frame clones and drops some. The sample gives 190,000 or so clones, about 80% of which show up once; about 0.7% is in the top ten. Input material: PBMCs. The receptors derive from a boy younger than 18 in good health and CMV-seronegative.

This clone came up a few times. V usage is TRBV6-1 and J usage is TRBJ1-5; 7 bases are a match to TRBD1. J gave up 7 bases and V 0 bases, and 3 bases lay outside the gene matches. The germline CDR1 and CDR2 sequences are MNHNS and SASEGT. The CDR3 is 14 amino acids. CDR3 protein: CASSEAGTVQPQHF. The CDR3, as DNA: TGTGCCAGCAGTGAAGCAGGGACAGTCCAGCCCCAGCATTTT.

The chain has TRBV7-8 and TRBJ2-3; D not certain. Germline V gene lookup returns CDR1 SGHVS and CDR2 FQNEAQ. Trimming removed 5 bases from V and 7 bases from J, with 16 bases in between. The CDR3 is made up of 14 amino acids. The CDR3 coding sequence is TGTGCCAGCAGCCCTGCTGGGTCTAGTTATACGCAGTATTTT. Encoded protein: CASSPAGSSYTQYF.

This chain connects TRBV4-1 to TRBJ1-2; D perhaps matches TRBD1 (5 bases). The CDR3 spans 18 residues. The V end was cut by 0 bases, the J end by 8 bases, with 25 bases between. The germline V gene has CDR1 MGHRA and CDR2 YSYEKL. CDR3 protein: CASSQDPFPERGLLGYTF. CDR3 nucleotide sequence: TGCGCCAGCAGCCAAGATCCGTTTCCCGAGAGGGGACTTCTGGGCTACACCTTC.

The chain combines TRBV11-3 with TRBJ2-7; D possibly corresponds to TRBD2 (6 bases). The germline V and J ends were trimmed by 1 base and 5 bases, with 15 bases remaining between them. Germline CDR1 reads SGHNT; CDR2 reads YENEEA. The CDR3 has 15 residues. CDR3 bases: TGTGCCAGCAGCTTAGGTGGGTCCCCGGGGGACGAGCAGTACTTC. This sequence encodes CASSLGGSPGDEQYF.

The rearrangement joins TRBV2 to TRBJ2-1, with D possibly being TRBD2 (6 bases). This CDR3 has 13 amino acids. Trimming pared 7 bases from V and 8 bases from J, leaving 15 bases between. Germline CDR1 reads SNHLY; CDR2 reads FYNNEI. CDR3 amino acids: CASTGLSEYEQFF. CDR3 nucleotides: TGTGCCAGCACGGGACTTAGCGAGTATGAGCAGTTCTTC.

The chain couples TRBV5-5 to TRBJ2-1; D may be TRBD2 (5 bases). In germline, CDR1 is SGHKS, CDR2 YYEKEE (reference sequence). Trimming pared 1 base from V and 0 bases from J, leaving 11 bases between. CDR3 length equals 16 residues. This CDR3 is CASSLNPGSSYNEQFF. CDR3 sequence (DNA): TGTGCCAGCAGCTTGAACCCGGGGAGCTCCTACAATGAGCAGTTCTTC. Based on the CDR3 plus reference TRBV5-5 and TRBJ2-1, the full variable domain is DAGVTQSPTHLIKTRGQQVTLRCSPISGHKSVSWYQQVLGQGPQFIFQYYEKEERGRGNFPDRFSARQFPNYSSELNVNALLLGDSALYLCASSLNPGSSYNEQFFGPGTRLTVL.

This chain joins TRBV7-3 and TRBJ2-5; TRBD2 agrees at 8 bases. The J call could be wrong; TRBJ2-7 is a better fit for the DNA end. Germline V gives CDR1 SGHTA, CDR2 FQGTGA. The CDR3 covers 13 residues. In nucleotides, the CDR3 is TGTGCCAGCAGCTTAACTGCGGGGGGCGAGCAGTACTTC. It encodes CASSLTAGGEQYF.

This chain links TRBV30 with TRBJ2-1; D remains unclear. The CDR3 sequence is 11 residues long. Per germline, CDR1 GTSNPN and CDR2 SVGIG (reference sequence). Between the trimmed V and J ends, which lost 2 bases and 7 bases, there was a span of 6 bases. In nucleotides, the CDR3 is TGTGCCTGGAGTCCGACTAATGAGCAGTTCTTC. Encoded protein: CAWSPTNEQFF. The full variable domain, rest sourced from reference TRBV30 and TRBJ2-1, is SQTIHQWPATLVQPVGSPLSLECTVEGTSNPNLYWYRQAAGRGLQLLFYSVGIGQISSEVPQNLSASRPQDRQFILSSKKLLLSDSGFYLCAWSPTNEQFFGPGTRLTVL.

The chain is built from TRBV9 and TRBJ2-5; 9 nucleotides align to TRBD1. The CDR3 is 17 residues long. V dropped 0 bases and J dropped 0; count of bases not matched to a gene: 6. The germline V gene has CDR1 SGDLS and CDR2 YYNGEE. The CDR3 region is CASSVGGTGTYQETQYF. In DNA form, the CDR3 reads TGTGCCAGCAGCGTAGGTGGGACAGGGACGTACCAAGAGACCCAGTACTTC.

V gene TRBV2 combines with J gene TRBJ2-3, with D tentatively TRBD1 (5 bases). CDR1 is SNHLY, CDR2 FYNNEI, per germline. This CDR3 is built from 13 residues. V was pared by 4 bases and J by 5 bases, with 10 bases between. In DNA form, the CDR3 reads TGTGCCAGCAGTGCAGACCAGGGAGATACGCAGTATTTT. As protein: CASSADQGDTQYF.

This clone was counted between two and nine times. The chain recombines TRBV5-1 with TRBJ1-4; 9 bases align to TRBD1. The germline V gene has CDR1 SGHRS and CDR2 YFSETQ. The CDR3 covers 16 residues. The trim removed 0 bases at V and 7 bases at J, leaving 7 bases unmatched. The CDR3 sequence is CASSLGGDREGEKLFF. The CDR3 nucleotides read TGCGCCAGCAGCTTGGGAGGGGACAGGGAAGGTGAAAAACTGTTTTTT.

The CDR3 reads CASSLAEKGQAATNEKLFF. The CDR3, as DNA: TGTGCCAGCAGCTTAGCTGAGAAAGGACAGGCTGCAACTAATGAAAAACTGTTTTTT. V and J are TRBV7-9 and TRBJ1-4; 7 bases are a match to TRBD1. Trimming took 0 bases from V and 0 from J; bases not matched to a gene: 10. The germline CDR1 and CDR2 sequences are SEHNR and FQNEAQ (reference sequence). The CDR3 covers 19 residues.

CDR3: CAWSIGRAQYF. CDR3 in DNA: TGTGCCTGGAGTATAGGGAGGGCGCAGTACTTC. This chain connects TRBV30 to TRBJ2-7; 7 bases are shared with TRBD2. This CDR3 is 11 amino acids long. Trimming cost V 2 bases and J 9 bases; bases outside gene matches: 4. Per germline, CDR1 GTSNPN and CDR2 SVGIG (reference sequence).

The rearrangement joins TRBV5-1 to TRBJ1-2; no clear D. This CDR3 has 13 residues. CDR1 is SGHRS, CDR2 YFSETQ, per germline. V lost 3 bases, J lost 4 bases, and 10 bases lay in between. The DNA of the CDR3 is TGCGCCAGCAGCTCGGGTGGTGGCTATGGCTACACCTTC. Residues: CASSSGGGYGYTF. Together with reference TRBV5-1 and TRBJ1-2, the CDR3 gives the full variable domain: KAGVTQTPRYLIKTRGQQVTLSCSPISGHRSVSWYQQTPGQGLQFLFEYFSETQRNKGNFPGRFSGRQFSNSRSEMNVSTLELGDSALYLCASSSGGGYGYTFGSGTRLTVV.

The chain joins TRBV7-6 to TRBJ2-5, with D unclear. The CDR3 has 14 amino acids. Trimming cost V 0 bases and J 2 bases, with 7 bases left between them. Germline V gives CDR1 SGHVS, CDR2 FNYEAQ. The DNA of the CDR3 is TGTGCCAGCAGCTTAGCGCTCAGGCAAGAGACCCAGTACTTC. Its translation: CASSLALRQETQYF.

The chain has TRBV7-8 and TRBJ1-1; unclear D gene. CDR3 length: 15 amino acids. Germline lookup yields CDR1 SGHVS and CDR2 FQNEAQ. The V end was cut by 3 bases, the J end by 0 bases, with 11 bases between. The CDR3 protein is CASSLGRTVNTEAFF. The DNA of the CDR3 is TGTGCCAGCAGCTTGGGGAGGACGGTGAACACTGAAGCTTTCTTT.

The chain has TRBV6-1 and TRBJ1-5, with 9 bases identical to TRBD1. This CDR3 is built from 15 residues. The germline V gene encodes CDR1 MNHNS and CDR2 SASEGT. J lost 5 bases, V lost 4 bases, and 6 bases had no gene match. DNA of the CDR3: TGTGCCAGCAGTGGGGACAGGGAGTACGATCAGCCCCAGCATTTT. Translating gives CASSGDREYDQPQHF.

The chain uses TRBV7-2 and TRBJ2-7, with 7 positions matching TRBD2. Losses at the gene ends were 5 bases for V and 0 bases for J; bases not matched to a gene: 7. The CDR3 length is 15 residues. Germline V gene lookup returns CDR1 SGHTA and CDR2 FQGNSA. CDR3 in amino acids: CASSLTGGSSYEQYF. The CDR3 nucleotides read TGTGCCAGCAGCCTAACGGGCGGGAGCTCCTACGAGCAGTACTTC.

This clone appeared a few times. The chain has TRBV10-3 and TRBJ1-1; D possibly corresponds to TRBD1 (5 bases). Between the trimmed V and J ends, which lost 4 bases and 1 base, there was a span of 10 bases. The CDR3 has 14 residues. Germline V gene lookup returns CDR1 ENHRY and CDR2 SYGVKD. CDR3 bases: TGTGCCATCAGTGTTCAGGGCACGAACACTGAAGCTTTCTTT. Protein: CAISVQGTNTEAFF.

CDR3 bases: TGTGCCAGCAGCTTAGACGGGAACGCCTACAATGAGCAGTTCTTC. Translation gives CASSLDGNAYNEQFF. The chain links TRBV11-2 to TRBJ2-1; D perhaps matches TRBD2 (5 bases). Germline V gene sequence: CDR1 SGHAT, CDR2 FQNNGV. The CDR3 has 15 amino acids. Trimming shortened V by 0 bases and J by 2 bases, and 8 bases separated the two germline ends.

This sequence joins TRBV5-1 and TRBJ1-2; no firm D call. This CDR3 has 13 amino acids. CDR1 is SGHRS, CDR2 YFSETQ, per germline. V lost 5 bases and J 5 bases, leaving 13 bases between the germline ends. CDR3 coding DNA: TGCGCCAGCAGACAGCTCGAGGGTTATGGCTACACCTTC. As protein: CASRQLEGYGYTF. Filled out from reference TRBV5-1 and TRBJ1-2, the complete variable domain reads KAGVTQTPRYLIKTRGQQVTLSCSPISGHRSVSWYQQTPGQGLQFLFEYFSETQRNKGNFPGRFSGRQFSNSRSEMNVSTLELGDSALYLCASRQLEGYGYTFGSGTRLTVV.

The rearrangement uses TRBV9 and TRBJ2-3; D is perhaps TRBD2 (6 bases). The CDR3 is 15 residues long. CDR1 is SGDLS, CDR2 YYNGEE, per germline. Trimming pared 7 bases from V and 3 bases from J, leaving 18 bases between. CDR3 bases: TGTGCCAGCGACTATCAGGGAGGAGTAACAGATACGCAGTATTTT. Protein: CASDYQGGVTDTQYF.